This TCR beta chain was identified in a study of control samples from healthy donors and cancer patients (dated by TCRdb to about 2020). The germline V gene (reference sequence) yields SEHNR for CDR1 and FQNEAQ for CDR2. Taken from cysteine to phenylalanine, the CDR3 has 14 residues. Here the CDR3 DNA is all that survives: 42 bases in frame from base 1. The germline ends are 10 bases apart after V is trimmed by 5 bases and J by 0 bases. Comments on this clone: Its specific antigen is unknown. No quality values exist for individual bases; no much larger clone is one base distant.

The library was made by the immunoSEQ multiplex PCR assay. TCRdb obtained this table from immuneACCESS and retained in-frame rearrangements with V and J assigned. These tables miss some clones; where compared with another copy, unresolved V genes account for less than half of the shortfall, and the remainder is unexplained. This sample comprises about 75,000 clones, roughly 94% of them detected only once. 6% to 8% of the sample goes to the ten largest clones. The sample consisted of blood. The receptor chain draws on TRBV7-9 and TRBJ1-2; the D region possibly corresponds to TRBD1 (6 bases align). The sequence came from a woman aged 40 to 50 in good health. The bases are TGTGCCAGCAGCCCGCGGACAGCTAACTATGGCTACACCTTC. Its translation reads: CASSPRTANYGYTF.